This T cell receptor beta chain was captured by sequencing in a study of technical replicates of blood from a few donors. With V trimmed by 5 bases and J by 8 bases, 4 bases remained unmatched. The V gene's germline CDR1 is SEHNR and CDR2 FQNEAQ (reference sequence). The length of the CDR3 is 13 residues. This table comes from immunoSEQ multiplex PCR, and its TCRdb copy is limited to in-frame clones, with some not included. The repertoire includes about 79,000 clones, approximately 92% of them detected once, and about 0.4% sits in the top ten. This clonotype was obtained from a human donor in good health. Some clones in this sample may be carry-over from other donors' samples. The chain links TRBV7-9 to TRBJ1-5; 9 bases are a match to TRBD1. The specimen sequenced was T cells isolated from PBMCs. The CDR3 DNA is TGTGCCAGCAGCGGACAGGGGCCAAAGCCCCAGCATTTT. It is translated as CASSGQGPKPQHF.